These 18 T cell receptor beta chains originate from one sample sequenced in a study of blood T cell repertoires in COVID-19. Clones were read by immunoSEQ multiplex PCR, and TCRdb kept only the in-frame ones, dropping some. This table holds 270,000 or so clones, about nine tenths found once. Material for sequencing was peripheral blood. The receptors come from a woman aged 30 to 39 with COVID-19, enrolled during active disease.

This clone occurred once. The V gene is TRBV5-1, the J gene TRBJ2-3, with D possibly TRBD2 on 5 matching bases. Trimming pared 4 bases from V and 2 bases from J, leaving 8 bases between. Per germline, CDR1 SGHRS and CDR2 YFSETQ. CDR3 size: 13 residues. CDR3 in DNA: TGCGCCAGCAGCGGGAGCAACACAGATACGCAGTATTTT. This translates into CASSGSNTDTQYF.

This chain uses TRBV9 with TRBJ1-6, with D possibly being TRBD1 (6 bases). Germline CDR1 SGDLS, CDR2 YYNGEE. This CDR3 spans 13 amino acids. The V end was cut by 4 bases, the J end by 10 bases, with 12 bases between. The CDR3 is CASSRGGYSPLHF. DNA of the CDR3: TGTGCCAGCAGCCGGGGGGGCTACTCACCCCTCCACTTT.

V and J are TRBV19 and TRBJ2-1, with 9 bases matching TRBD1. The V gene end was trimmed by 5 bases and the J gene end by 8 bases; junction bases not matched to a gene: 10. The CDR3 is made up of 15 amino acids. The germline gives CDR1 LNHDA, CDR2 SQIVND (reference sequence). The CDR3 protein is CASSPGTGSVYEQFF. In nucleotides, the CDR3 is TGTGCCAGTAGTCCGGGGACAGGGTCGGTTTATGAGCAGTTCTTC. Full variable domain (remainder filled in from reference TRBV19 and TRBJ2-1): DGGITQSPKYLFRKEGQNVTLSCEQNLNHDAMYWYRQDPGQGLRLIYYSQIVNDFQKGDIAEGYSVSREKKESFPLTVTSAQKNPTAFYLCASSPGTGSVYEQFFGPGTRLTVL.

The chain employs TRBV12-3 or TRBV12-4 and TRBJ1-1; 8 bases agree with TRBD1. The CDR3 length is 13 residues. Trimming cost V 7 bases and J 4 bases; bases outside gene matches: 5. The CDR3 protein is CASTSDRGTEAFF. DNA of the CDR3: TGTGCCAGCACCTCCGACAGGGGCACTGAAGCTTTCTTT.

Only one count was recorded for this clone. The DNA is left out, because the CDR3 cannot be placed on it with certainty; the CDR3 is given as TCRdb lists it. CDR3 amino acids: CASSSSQGRSSPLHF. The rearrangement links TRBV6-5 to TRBJ1-6; TRBD1 is the table's D call, not checked against the DNA. Including both end residues, the CDR3 is 15 amino acids long. CDR1 is MNHEY, CDR2 SVGAGI, per germline.

The rearrangement links TRBV7-9 to TRBJ1-5, with a possible D match to TRBD1 (6 bases). With 5 bases removed from V and 2 bases from J, the gap between germline ends came to 16 bases. Per the germline V gene, CDR1 is SEHNR and CDR2 is FQNEAQ (reference sequence). The CDR3 loop spans 16 amino acids. CDR3 coding DNA: TGTGCCAGCAGCCCCGAAGGGGGAACGGGCAATCAGCCCCAGCATTTT. Translated: CASSPEGGTGNQPQHF.

The rearrangement joins TRBV28 to TRBJ1-1; D call uncertain. CDR1 is MDHEN and CDR2 is SYDVKM in the germline V gene. V was clipped by 6 bases and J by 6 bases, with 11 bases between them. The CDR3 has 12 amino acids. The CDR3 sequence: CASSPLSPEAFF. The CDR3 DNA reads TGTGCCAGCAGCCCTTTAAGCCCTGAAGCTTTCTTT.

This clone was seen only once. The chain has TRBV6-5 and TRBJ1-4, with D perhaps TRBD1 (5 bases). CDR3 length: 14 residues. The V gene lost 2 bases and the J gene lost 8 bases, with 12 bases spanning the gap. Germline V lookup: CDR1 MNHEY, CDR2 SVGAGI. CDR3 amino acids: CASSYGQGGEKLFF. The DNA for the CDR3 is TGTGCCAGCAGTTACGGTCAGGGTGGGGAAAAACTGTTTTTT.

The CDR3 bases are TGCGCCAGCAGCGGCGGGACTAGCGGGGCCGGGGGCACAGATACGCAGTATTTT. This gives the protein CASSGGTSGAGGTDTQYF. The genes are TRBV5-1 and TRBJ2-3; TRBD2 agrees at 13 bases. Trimming cost V 4 bases and J 1 base; bases outside gene matches: 9. The V gene's germline CDR1 is SGHRS and CDR2 YFSETQ. This CDR3 contains 18 residues.

This rearrangement joins TRBV19 to TRBJ1-3; maybe TRBD1 (5 bases). Germline-derived CDR1 and CDR2 are LNHDA and SQIVND (reference sequence). The CDR3 is made up of 13 amino acids. V lost 10 bases and J 3 bases, leaving 13 bases between the germline ends. CDR3 protein: CATQGGGGNTIYF. CDR3 coding DNA: TGTGCCACGCAGGGAGGCGGTGGAAACACCATATATTTT.

This chain connects TRBV15 to TRBJ2-2, with D possibly matching TRBD1 (6 bases). Germline V gene data show CDR1 as LNHNV and CDR2 as YYDKDF (reference sequence). The germline V and J ends were trimmed by 8 bases and 7 bases, with 23 bases remaining between them. This CDR3 has 16 residues. DNA of the CDR3: TGTGCCACCGGGGATCTTGGGGGCACGAGTATCGGGGAGCTGTTTTTT. Its translation is CATGDLGGTSIGELFF.

In this sample, this clone turned up once. The rearrangement joins TRBV19 to TRBJ1-1; D gene ambiguous. V lost 3 bases, J lost 3 bases, and 11 bases lay in between. The CDR3 length is 14 residues. Per germline, CDR1 LNHDA and CDR2 SQIVND (reference sequence). The CDR3, as DNA: TGTGCCAGTAGTATGTGGGCAGCAGACACTGAAGCTTTCTTT. Its translation: CASSMWAADTEAFF.

Only a few counts were recorded for this clone. The gene calls are TRBV18 and TRBJ2-7; perhaps TRBD1 as D (7 bases). Trimming removed 4 bases at V and 3 bases at J, with 16 bases between. Germline V CDR1 and CDR2: KGHSH, LQKENI. This CDR3 is 15 amino acids long. The CDR3 sequence is CASSQQGTRGYEQYF. CDR3 coding DNA: TGTGCCAGCTCACAACAGGGGACGCGGGGCTACGAGCAGTACTTC.

The chain uses TRBV2 and TRBJ2-3; perhaps TRBD2 as D (5 bases). The CDR3 sequence is 11 residues long. Per the germline V gene, CDR1 is SNHLY and CDR2 is FYNNEI. Between the trimmed V and J ends, which lost 4 bases and 8 bases, there was a span of 7 bases. The CDR3 region has the DNA TGTGCCAGCAGTGGCGGAGGTACGCAGTATTTT. It is translated as CASSGGGTQYF.

This sequence joins TRBV7-9 and TRBJ1-3; D uncertain. The V end was cut by 7 bases, the J end by 0 bases, with 10 bases between. Germline values: CDR1 SEHNR, CDR2 FQNEAQ (reference sequence). The CDR3 is made up of 14 amino acids. CDR3 region: CASIDTNSGNTIYF. The CDR3 nucleotides are TGTGCCAGCATCGATACTAACTCTGGAAACACCATATATTTT. Filled out from reference TRBV7-9 and TRBJ1-3, the complete variable domain reads DTGVSQNPRHKITKRGQNVTFRCDPISEHNRLYWYRQTLGQGPEFLTYFQNEAQLEKSRLLSDRFSAERPKGSFSTLEIQRTEQGDSAMYLCASIDTNSGNTIYFGEGSWLTVV.

This clone was detected only once. J is TRBJ1-1 and V is TRBV4-1; D is perhaps TRBD1 (5 bases). The CDR3 contains 16 residues. The V end lost 0 bases, the J end lost 3 bases, and 14 bases lay between the germline ends. The germline CDR1 and CDR2 sequences are MGHRA and YSYEKL. CDR3 amino acids: CASSQENQGWDTEAFF. CDR3 nucleotide sequence: TGCGCCAGCAGCCAAGAAAATCAGGGTTGGGACACTGAAGCTTTCTTT.

The V call is TRBV30, the J call TRBJ1-6, with 7 bases fitting TRBD1. The CDR3 spans 13 residues. Germline CDR1 GTSNPN, CDR2 SVGIG (reference sequence). The J segment lost 10 bases and the V segment lost 0 bases, leaving 3 bases of the junction unmatched. The CDR3 DNA reads TGTGCCTGGAGTGTAAACAGGGGATCACCCCTCCACTTT. Translating it yields CAWSVNRGSPLHF.

This chain uses TRBV5-1 with TRBJ1-2, with D uncertain. V shed 4 bases and J shed 6 bases, with 22 bases lying between them. CDR1 is SGHRS and CDR2 is YFSETQ in the germline V gene. CDR3 size: 16 residues. The CDR3 region is CASSPDRRGSGNGYTF. CDR3 DNA: TGCGCCAGCAGCCCGGATCGACGAGGCTCGGGAAATGGCTACACCTTC.